Sequencing of this T cell receptor beta chain was carried out in a study of blood T cell repertoires in COVID-19. On the study more broadly: PBMCs, B-cell-depleted T cells, or T cells provided the cDNA or gDNA that made up the material.

In the authors' workflow: Quantification of nucleated cells was approximated via reference gene primer amplification. Profiled with immunoSEQ multiplex PCR; TCRdb holds only in-frame clones, not every one. V and J calls and clone size follow that table, whereas D and trimming were derived from the DNA. The sample has roughly 250,000 clones; roughly 88% are singletons. Trimming removed 6 bases at V and 8 bases at J, with 7 bases between. This CDR3 spans 11 amino acids. Those enrolled, adults aged roughly 18 to 89 years, came from 25 or so US areas. Participants' own reports of clinical history determined their cohort assignment.

The genes are TRBV12-3 or TRBV12-4 and TRBJ1-4; the D is unclear. Material for sequencing was PBMCs or T cells enriched from blood (not recorded which). This receptor was obtained from a woman aged 40-49 years with acute COVID-19. CDR3: CASRTREKLFF. In DNA form, the CDR3 reads TGTGCCAGCAGGACAAGGGAAAAACTGTTTTTT.